This T cell receptor (beta chain) was recovered during a study of blood T cell repertoires in COVID-19. This clone was picked up one time. In the original workflow: It was from reference gene primer amplification that nucleated cell counts were estimated. Clones were sequenced by immunoSEQ multiplex PCR, and TCRdb holds only the in-frame ones, with some missing. For V, J and clone size, that table is used; D and trimming come from the DNA. This repertoire shows around 200,000 clones, about 85% found once; its top ten account for less than 15%. The V and J ends lost 3 bases and 5 bases respectively, with 10 bases between them. This CDR3 is built from 13 residues. CDR1 and CDR2 from the germline V gene are SNHLY and FYNNEI.

The sequence was collected from a woman in her late teens or twenties who had recovered from COVID-19. The sequencing input was peripheral blood. The chain is built from TRBV2 and TRBJ1-2; D is undetermined. CDR3 sequence: CASSDRELYGYTF. CDR3 DNA sequence: TGTGCCAGCAGTGATAGAGAATTATATGGCTACACCTTC.